This T cell receptor (beta chain) was profiled in a study of blood T cell repertoires in COVID-19. As for the study in general: Samples came from the United States, Italy and Spain, spanning acute and convalescent COVID-19. The analysed material was cDNA or gDNA that came from T cells, B-cell-depleted T cells, or PBMCs.

A remark on this clone: Other DNA sequences in this specimen translate into the identical CDR3.

This CDR3 has 15 residues. Germline V gene data show CDR1 as LGHNA and CDR2 as YSLEER. V was clipped by 0 bases and J by 6 bases; unmatched bases: 4. In the authors' workflow: Cell counts per sample came from amplifying reference gene primers. Assay: immunoSEQ multiplex PCR; the TCRdb copy retains only in-frame clones and omits some. D and trimming come from the DNA, and the V and J calls and clone size come from that table. Of under 250,000 clones listed, less than 85% were seen once; the top ten hold approximately 7.2%. This receptor was obtained from a woman in her 70s with acute or convalescent COVID-19. The chain is built from TRBV4-3 and TRBJ2-3; TRBD2 aligns across 9 bases. The sequencing sample was made of peripheral blood. The CDR3: CASSQDGGGADTQYF. In DNA, the CDR3 is TGCGCCAGCAGCCAAGATGGCGGGGGGGCGGATACGCAGTATTTT.